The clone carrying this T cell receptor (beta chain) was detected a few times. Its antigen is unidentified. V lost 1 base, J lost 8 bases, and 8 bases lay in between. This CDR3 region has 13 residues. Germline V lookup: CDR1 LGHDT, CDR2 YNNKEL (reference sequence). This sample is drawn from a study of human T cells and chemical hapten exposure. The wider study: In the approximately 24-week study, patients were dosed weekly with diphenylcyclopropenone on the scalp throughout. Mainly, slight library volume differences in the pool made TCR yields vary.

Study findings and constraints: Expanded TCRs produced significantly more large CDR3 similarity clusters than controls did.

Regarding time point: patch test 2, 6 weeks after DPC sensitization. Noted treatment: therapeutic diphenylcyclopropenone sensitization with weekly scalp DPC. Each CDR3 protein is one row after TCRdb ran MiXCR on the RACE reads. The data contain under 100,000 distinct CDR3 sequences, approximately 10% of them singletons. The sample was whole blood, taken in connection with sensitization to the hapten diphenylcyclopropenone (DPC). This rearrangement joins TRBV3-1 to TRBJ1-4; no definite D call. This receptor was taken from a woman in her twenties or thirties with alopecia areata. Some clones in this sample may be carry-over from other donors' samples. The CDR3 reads CASSQGMGEKLFF. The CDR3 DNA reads TGTGCCAGCAGCCAAGGCATGGGCGAAAAACTGTTTTTT. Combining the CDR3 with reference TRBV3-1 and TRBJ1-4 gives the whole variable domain DTAVSQTPKYLVTQMGNDKSIKCEQNLGHDTMYWYKQDSKKFLKIMFSYNNKELIINETVPNRFSPKSPDKAHLNLHINSLELGDSAVYFCASSQGMGEKLFFGSGTQLSVL.